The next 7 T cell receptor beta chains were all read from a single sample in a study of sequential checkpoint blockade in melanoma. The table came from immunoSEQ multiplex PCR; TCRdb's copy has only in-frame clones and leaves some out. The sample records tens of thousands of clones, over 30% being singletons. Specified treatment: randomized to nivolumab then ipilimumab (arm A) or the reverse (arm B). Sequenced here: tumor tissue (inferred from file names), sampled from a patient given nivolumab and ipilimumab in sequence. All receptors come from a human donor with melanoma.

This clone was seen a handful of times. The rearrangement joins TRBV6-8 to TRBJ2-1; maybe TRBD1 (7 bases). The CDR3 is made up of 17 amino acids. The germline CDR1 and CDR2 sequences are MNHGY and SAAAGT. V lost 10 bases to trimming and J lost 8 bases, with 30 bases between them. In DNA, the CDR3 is TGTGCCATCAGAGGCAGGGGGGCCGCTTCGGTGGTAGATGAGCAGTTCTTC. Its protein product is CAIRGRGAASVVDEQFF.

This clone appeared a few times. Written as DNA, the CDR3 is TGTGCCAGCAGTCCAGACTCAGCCCCGAACACCGGGGAGCTGTTTTTT. This codes for CASSPDSAPNTGELFF. The V call is TRBV28, the J call TRBJ2-2; no clear D gene. The V gene's germline CDR1 is MDHEN and CDR2 SYDVKM. The CDR3 is 16 residues long. V was cut by 5 bases and J by 0 bases, with 13 bases left in between.

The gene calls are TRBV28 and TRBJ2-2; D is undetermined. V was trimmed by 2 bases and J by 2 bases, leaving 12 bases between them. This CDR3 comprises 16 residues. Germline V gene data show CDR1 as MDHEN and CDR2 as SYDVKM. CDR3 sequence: CASSLLHAKNTGELFF. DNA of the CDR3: TGTGCCAGCAGTTTACTACACGCGAAAAACACCGGGGAGCTGTTTTTT.

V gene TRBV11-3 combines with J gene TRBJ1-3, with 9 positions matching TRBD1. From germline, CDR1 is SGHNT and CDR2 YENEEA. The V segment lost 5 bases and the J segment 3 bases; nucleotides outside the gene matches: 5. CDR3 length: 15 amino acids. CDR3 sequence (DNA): TGTGCCAGCAGCACCGACAGGGGGGTTGGAAACACCATATATTTT. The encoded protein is CASSTDRGVGNTIYF. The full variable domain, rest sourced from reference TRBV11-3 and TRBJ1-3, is EAGVVQSPRYKIIEKKQPVAFWCNPISGHNTLYWYLQNLGQGPELLIRYENEEAVDDSQLPKDRFSAERLKGVDSTLKIQPAELGDSAVYLCASSTDRGVGNTIYFGEGSWLTVV.

The DNA for the CDR3 is TGTGCCAGCAGTTACTCTAGTCCGGGGTGGGGCAATCAGCCCCAGCATTTT. This gives the protein CASSYSSPGWGNQPQHF. The gene calls are TRBV6-8 and TRBJ1-5; D is ambiguous. The V end lost 0 bases, the J end lost 2 bases, and 14 bases lay between the germline ends. Germline V gene lookup returns CDR1 MNHGY and CDR2 SAAAGT. The CDR3 length is 17 residues.

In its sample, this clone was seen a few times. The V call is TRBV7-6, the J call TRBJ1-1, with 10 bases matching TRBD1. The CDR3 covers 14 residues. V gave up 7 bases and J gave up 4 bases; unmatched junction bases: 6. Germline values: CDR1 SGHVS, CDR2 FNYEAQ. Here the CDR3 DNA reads TGTGCCAGCACCAGGACAGGGGGGGGCACTGAAGCTTTCTTT. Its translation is CASTRTGGGTEAFF. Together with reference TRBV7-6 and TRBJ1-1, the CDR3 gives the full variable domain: GAGVSQSPRYKVTKRGQDVALRCDPISGHVSLYWYRQALGQGPEFLTYFNYEAQQDKSGLPNDRFSAERPEGSISTLTIQRTEQRDSAMYRCASTRTGGGTEAFFGQGTRLTVV.

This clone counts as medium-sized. For the CDR3, the DNA is TGTGCCGCCGGACGAGCGGAGCTAGAACCCCAGCATTTT. Residues: CAAGRAELEPQHF. This chain joins TRBV6-8 and TRBJ1-5; no reliable D call. This CDR3 is built from 13 residues. CDR1 and CDR2 from the germline V gene are MNHGY and SAAAGT. V was trimmed by 11 bases and J by 10 bases, leaving 21 bases between them.